This T cell receptor (beta chain) appears in the sequencing data of a study of naive and memory T cell subsets (dated by TCRdb to the late 2010s). Concerning the study at large: An open-source, UMI-based TCR alpha and beta sequencing pipeline was applied to sorted naive and memory peripheral blood T cell subsets. The functional CMV T cell responses agreed completely with IgG serology results. RNA was DNase-treated and reverse transcribed with TCR constant-region primers, mostly using SuperScript III. The paper's findings and limits, for the study overall: After error correction, only a single occurrence was seen for over 90% of naive TCR sequences, so much steeper abundance distributions were produced than in memory subsets. The repertoire findings for the naive and memory subsets could not be validated against a ground truth because none was available. In both CD4 and CD8 cells, going from naive through CM, EM and EMRA, the Gini index went up while Shannon and inverse Simpson diversity went down. TCR abundance followed a power law whose exponent differed between naive and memory subsets but was consistent across the three individuals. RNA-based TCR counts may be affected by expression changes linked to T cell activation and differentiation. Each clonotype was defined as a single alpha or beta chain sequence rather than as a paired alpha/beta receptor. A few larger clonotypes were present in naive repertoires, especially CD8 naive repertoires, and these clonotypes were possibly memory cells re-expressing CD45RA.

Libraries were prepared through UMI-ligation and nested PCR. The beta constant-region primer consisted of an equimolar mixture of two oligonucleotides that together covered TRBC1 and TRBC2. The ligated cDNA went through four rounds of PCR with nested alpha and beta constant-region primers together with the SP2 primer. A single-stranded oligonucleotide containing the SP2 primer and a 12-nucleotide UMI was joined to the 3' end of the cDNA by T4 RNA ligase 1. Incubation of the ligation reaction was carried out at 16 degrees C for about 20-24 hours. PCR2 was usually performed as a SYBR Green qPCR and halted at a preset threshold so that over-amplification would not occur. All purifications after the first were performed with Agencourt AMPure XP magnetic beads. Libraries were quantified by Qubit and checked on a TapeStation, with a main peak expected near 650 bp. The pooled libraries were sequenced on an Illumina MiSeq using v2 2x251 paired-end kits, which usually yielded about 0.95-2.1 million reads per sample. Each sample library was pooled at about 4 nM, and about 5-7.5% PhiX was included to improve cluster recognition. The authors processed their data as follows. Decombinator assigned V and J genes to Demultiplexor-processed FASTQ reads by tag matching, allowing a single base-pair mismatch. Collapsinator relied on UMIs to fix sequencing errors as well as frequency errors caused by PCR heterogeneity. TCRs were translated and CDR3s were extracted from the conserved cysteine to the FGXG phenylalanine by CDR3Translator, with non-productive sequences being flagged. Gini, Shannon entropy and inverse Simpson indices were calculated on repertoires subsampled to equal numbers of UMI-defined TCRs. Within the linear range, a power law was fitted by maximum likelihood to the distributions of clonotype abundance. When run on a single naive CD8 sample, MIGEC and the pipeline yielded similar UMI counts, similar unique TCR numbers and similar clonal distributions. One analysis removed from the naive repertoire any naive TCRs that were also found in any memory subset from the same donor. The repertoires were searched for approximately 7,000 CMV-associated CDR3 sequences that had been compiled from VDJdb and a published dataset. TCRdb cleaned the public reads at Q25 with fastp, built clones with MiXCR and kept in-frame beta chains. Every distinct CDR3 protein forms one entry, paired with its most common genes and DNA. The V and J calls here are based on TCRdb, not the publication. The sample contains 80,000 to 95,000 distinct CDR3 sequences, over 9% of them found a single time. The top ten clonotypes cover 0.95% to 1.5% of the sample.

V and J are truncated by 0 bases and 0 bases respectively, leaving an intervening sequence of 8 bases. Its CDR3 holds 14 amino acids, cysteine through phenylalanine. Kept here is only the CDR3 DNA, which spans 42 bases and is read in frame from base 1. Via the germline V gene (reference sequence), CDR1 is DFQATT and CDR2 SNEGSKA. The table lists this clonotype with many counts. What this receptor recognizes is not known. Per-base quality was not reported, and no clone a single base away is much larger than it. From the second PCR step onward, the TCR alpha chain libraries and the TCR beta chain libraries were amplified separately. Donor CMV status was determined by IFNgamma production from CD4+ T cells after overnight stimulation of fresh PBMCs with CMV viral lysate. CD4 T cells were positively selected using Miltenyi beads, after which CD8 T cells were positively selected from the CD4-negative fraction. After staining for CD3, CD4, CD8, CD45RA, CD27 and a live/dead dye, cells were sorted on a BD Aria II into four subsets based on CD45RA and CD27. A few healthy volunteers provided blood, and the blood of each volunteer was split into CD4 and CD8 T cells and then into four differentiation subsets. Around 110 ml of peripheral blood was taken from each donor, and PBMC were separated by density-gradient centrifugation on Ficoll-Paque PLUS. After sorting, cells were lysed in RLT buffer, RNA was extracted using a Qiagen RNeasy kit, and the extracted RNA was stored at -80 degrees C.

What was sequenced was naive CD8+ T cells from blood. The cell subset or site label corresponds to: naive T cells, CD45RA high CD27+. The chain is encoded by TRBV20-1 joined to TRBJ1-1; the D gene is perhaps TRBD1, from 5 matching bases. The sequence derives from a human donor in good health. The CDR3 reads as follows: CSAREVGLNTEAFF. The DNA sequence is as follows: TGCAGTGCTAGAGAGGTGGGGCTGAACACTGAAGCTTTCTTT.